The sequence of this T cell receptor beta chain was determined in a study of blood T cell repertoires in COVID-19 (dated by TCRdb to 2018 to 2020). The study in broad terms: Samples from collaborators originated in the United States, Italy and Spain and spanned both the acute and convalescent phases of COVID-19. The material from the prospective study consisted of cDNA or gDNA derived from T cells, B-cell-depleted T cells, or PBMCs. The dataset comprised deeply sampled blood TCRbeta repertoires from subjects exposed to, actively infected with, or recovered from COVID-19. The repertoires were released in a freely available public database meant as a resource for research on the immune response to SARS-CoV-2. The samples were drawn from the first 160 participants of the ongoing ImmuneRACE study and from about 1,200 subjects provided by 6 global collaborators. Nearly every sample came with metadata listing a de-identified subject ID, COVID-19 status, age in years and sex. Where available, HLA class I and class II types were obtained from metadata supplied by the sample provider rather than from assay-based typing.

TCRbeta CDR3 regions were amplified from genomic DNA using the immunoSEQ Assay, a bias-controlled multiplex PCR. The study's own analysis went as follows. Within the assay, amplification of reference gene primers was used to estimate how many nucleated cells each sample contained. To quantify the absolute abundance of each unique TCRbeta CDR3 rearrangement, sequence reads were collapsed and filtered. For each sample, productive Simpson clonality was calculated by taking the square root of Simpson's diversity index across productive rearrangements. TCRdb mirrors the immuneACCESS table, restricted to in-frame sequences. Some clones are absent from its copies; in checked studies, under half trace to an unresolved V gene, and the reason for the others is unknown. The V and J calls and clone size come from that table; D and trimming were worked out from the DNA. Present in this sample are more than 150,000 clones, about 93% of which were seen just once. Of the sample, 0.76% falls within the top ten clones.

The CDR3 spans 13 residues, from the cysteine through the phenylalanine. CDR3 DNA only is kept here, 39 bases in frame from base 1. Trimming at the junction amounts to 5 bases on V and 1 base on J, and the germline ends lie 5 bases apart. The germline V gene (reference sequence) specifies SEHNR as CDR1 and FQNEAQ as CDR2. One collaborating source in Seattle enrolled patients during active infection and followed them longitudinally through the course of disease. Collaborating institutions collected whole blood in K2EDTA tubes following their own protocols. For TCRbeta analysis, collaborators shipped samples in one of three forms: frozen whole blood, isolated PBMCs, or DNA extracted from either of those sample types. Study-wide findings and limitations: The amount of clinical and demographic metadata varied by source and participant and was provided uncurated.

This clone showed up just once. The antigen this receptor binds is unknown. Base-call qualities are not available, and no considerably larger clone is one nucleotide away. This chain is built from TRBV7-9 and TRBJ2-2; no D gene is confidently identified. The source is a young man with COVID-19, enrolled during active disease. Sequenced sample: peripheral blood. In nucleotide form, the sequence is TGTGCCAGCAGCGTCGGGAACACCGGGGAGCTGTTTTTT. Its product reads: CASSVGNTGELFF. Outside the CDR3, residues come from the reference TRBV7-9 and TRBJ2-2 proteins, so the full variable domain is: DTGVSQNPRHKITKRGQNVTFRCDPISEHNRLYWYRQTLGQGPEFLTYFQNEAQLEKSRLLSDRFSAERPKGSFSTLEIQRTEQGDSAMYLCASSVGNTGELFFGEGSRLTVL.